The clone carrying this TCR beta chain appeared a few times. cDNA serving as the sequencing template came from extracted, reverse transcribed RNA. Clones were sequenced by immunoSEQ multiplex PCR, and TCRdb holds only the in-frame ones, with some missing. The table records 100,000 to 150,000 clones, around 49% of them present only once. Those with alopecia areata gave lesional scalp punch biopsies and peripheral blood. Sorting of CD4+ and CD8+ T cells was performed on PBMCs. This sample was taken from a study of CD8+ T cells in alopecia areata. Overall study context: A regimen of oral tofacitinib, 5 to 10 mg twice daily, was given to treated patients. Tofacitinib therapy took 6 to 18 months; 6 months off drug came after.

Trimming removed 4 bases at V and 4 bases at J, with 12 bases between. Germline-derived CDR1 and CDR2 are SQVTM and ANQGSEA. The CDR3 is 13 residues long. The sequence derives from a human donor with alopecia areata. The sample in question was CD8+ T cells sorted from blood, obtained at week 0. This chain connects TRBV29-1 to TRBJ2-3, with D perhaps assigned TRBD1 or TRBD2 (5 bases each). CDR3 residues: CSVAGGIADTQYF. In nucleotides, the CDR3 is TGCAGCGTTGCTGGGGGAATTGCAGATACGCAGTATTTT.